This T cell receptor beta chain originates from a study of glioma-infiltrating T cells after dendritic cell vaccination. Background on the study: The vaccine used monocyte-derived dendritic cells pulsed overnight with autologous tumor lysate.

CDR3 length: 15 amino acids. V gave up 5 bases and J gave up 2 bases; unmatched junction bases: 7. Germline assignment: CDR1 SEHNR and CDR2 FQNEAQ (reference sequence). Input was 2 ug genomic DNA, or all available if less. Primers: 60 V beta forward and 13 J beta reverse. Libraries were prepared by immunoSEQ multiplex PCR; TCRdb keeps only in-frame clonotypes and omits some of them. Of about 30,000 clones in the sample, roughly 90% were seen once. Isocitrate dehydrogenase mutation was absent in all glioblastoma patients. The genes are TRBV7-9 and TRBJ2-7; 9 nucleotides line up with TRBD1. The material was blood, obtained before dendritic cell vaccination. This TCR derives from a human donor with glioblastoma. The CDR3 sequence: CASSVPGQGAYEQYF. In DNA, the CDR3 is TGTGCCAGCAGCGTCCCGGGACAGGGCGCCTACGAGCAGTACTTC. The complete variable domain, with remaining parts taken from reference TRBV7-9 and TRBJ2-7, reads DTGVSQNPRHKITKRGQNVTFRCDPISEHNRLYWYRQTLGQGPEFLTYFQNEAQLEKSRLLSDRFSAERPKGSFSTLEIQRTEQGDSAMYLCASSVPGQGAYEQYFGPGTRLTVT.